The 24 T cell receptor beta chains presented below share a single source sample, sequenced in a study of cytomegalovirus exposure and HLA in healthy donors. PCR amplification relied on 60 Vbeta primers (plus 13 Jbeta primers). Produced via immunoSEQ multiplex PCR; TCRdb's table is partial and in-frame only. The sample includes 150,000 to 200,000 clones, 80% of them seen just once. The sample was PBMCs. All receptors derive from a young man in good health and CMV-seropositive.

V is TRBV29-1 and J is TRBJ2-7, with 8 bases lining up with TRBD1. CDR3 size: 12 residues. V dropped 7 bases and J dropped 5; count of bases not matched to a gene: 7. Germline V gene lookup returns CDR1 SQVTM and CDR2 ANQGSEA. CDR3 amino acids: CSAGQGLDEQYF. In DNA, the CDR3 is TGCAGCGCCGGACAGGGTCTCGACGAGCAGTACTTC.

The rearrangement links TRBV7-9 to TRBJ2-7; 7 bases are shared with TRBD1. The CDR3 length is 16 residues. Germline CDR1 is SEHNR and CDR2 is FQNEAQ (reference sequence). Trimming took 5 bases from V and 2 from J; bases not matched to a gene: 12. The CDR3 DNA is TGTGCCAGCAGCCAAATTACAGGGGCCGGTCCCTACGAGCAGTACTTC. As protein: CASSQITGAGPYEQYF.

The CDR3 region is CASSPRTSGGTDTQYF. The CDR3 DNA sequence: TGTGCCAGCAGCCCTCGTACTAGCGGGGGGACAGATACGCAGTATTTT. The chain has TRBV11-2 and TRBJ2-3, with TRBD2 identical over 12 bases. The CDR3 runs to 16 residues. Germline CDR1 is SGHAT and CDR2 is FQNNGV. The V gene end was trimmed by 5 bases and the J gene end by 3 bases; junction bases not matched to a gene: 6.

The rearrangement links TRBV28 to TRBJ1-2; TRBD1 matches at 7 bases. V lost 3 bases, J lost 0 bases, and 4 bases stayed unmatched. In germline, CDR1 is MDHEN, CDR2 SYDVKM. This CDR3 contains 15 residues. CDR3 nucleotide sequence: TGTGCCAGCAGTTTTGGGACAGCAGCTAACTATGGCTACACCTTC. This translates into CASSFGTAANYGYTF.

The genes are TRBV2 and TRBJ2-6; D gene unclear. V gave up 1 base and J gave up 0 bases, with 7 bases separating them. CDR1 SNHLY and CDR2 FYNNEI come from the germline V gene. This CDR3 has 16 residues. The CDR3 coding sequence is TGTGCCAGCAGTGAAGACAGTTCCTCTGGGGCCAACGTCCTGACTTTC. This translates into CASSEDSSSGANVLTF. Variable domain in full (rest from reference TRBV2 and TRBJ2-6): EPEVTQTPSHQVTQMGQEVILRCVPISNHLYFYWYRQILGQKVEFLVSFYNNEISEKSEIFDDQFSVERPDGSNFTLKIRSTKLEDSAMYFCASSEDSSSGANVLTFGAGSRLTVL.

The genes are TRBV11-2 and TRBJ1-2, with D perhaps matching TRBD1 (6 bases). Germline V CDR1 and CDR2: SGHAT, FQNNGV. The CDR3 consists of 16 residues. V was trimmed by 0 bases and J by 6 bases, leaving 17 bases between them. For the CDR3, the DNA is TGTGCCAGCAGCTTAGATACCGCAGGGGCTGCGGATGGCTACACCTTC. Protein: CASSLDTAGAADGYTF. Based on the CDR3 plus reference TRBV11-2 and TRBJ1-2, the full variable domain is EAGVAQSPRYKIIEKRQSVAFWCNPISGHATLYWYQQILGQGPKLLIQFQNNGVVDDSQLPKDRFSAERLKGVDSTLKIQPAKLEDSAVYLCASSLDTAGAADGYTFGSGTRLTVV.

In regard to this clone: The junction shows a germline mismatch at one end, possibly a read error. The chain joins TRBV2 to TRBJ2-7, with TRBD2 matching over 9 bases. CDR1 is SNHLY, CDR2 FYNNEI, per germline. CDR3 length equals 16 residues. In DNA, the CDR3 is TGTGCCAGCAGTGAAGCGCGGTCTAGCGGGACCTACGAGCAGCACTTC. This encodes CASSEARSSGTYEQHF.

The rearrangement joins TRBV2 to TRBJ2-2; D possibly corresponds to TRBD1 (5 bases). The CDR3 is made up of 14 amino acids. Between the trimmed V and J ends, which lost 4 bases and 3 bases, there was a span of 9 bases. Germline CDR1 SNHLY, CDR2 FYNNEI. The CDR3 sequence: CASSVGRDTGELFF. The CDR3 region has the DNA TGTGCCAGCAGTGTCGGCAGGGACACCGGGGAGCTGTTTTTT.

The rearrangement uses TRBV6-1 and TRBJ2-7; TRBD2 agrees at 13 bases. Germline CDR1 MNHNS, CDR2 SASEGT. The CDR3 has 19 residues. Germline trimming cut 7 bases from V and 2 bases from J; bases unmatched to any gene: 17. Here the CDR3 DNA reads TGTGCCAGCATTGGAGCTAAACCGGGACTAGCGGGATCGGCCTACGAGCAGTACTTC. Amino acid sequence: CASIGAKPGLAGSAYEQYF.

The chain links TRBV28 to TRBJ2-7; D uncertain. V was cut by 3 bases and J by 0 bases, with 12 bases left in between. The CDR3 sequence is 15 residues long. CDR1 is MDHEN, CDR2 SYDVKM, per germline. CDR3 protein: CASSFALLGSYEQYF. In DNA form, the CDR3 reads TGTGCCAGCAGTTTCGCCCTTCTAGGCTCCTACGAGCAGTACTTC.

This clone is a singleton in its sample. The chain is built from TRBV7-2 and TRBJ2-1; 7 positions match TRBD2. This CDR3 region has 15 residues. The J segment lost 2 bases and the V segment lost 4 bases, leaving 5 bases of the junction unmatched. Per the germline V gene, CDR1 is SGHTA and CDR2 is FQGNSA. The CDR3 loop is CASSSTSSTYNEQFF. The DNA for the CDR3 is TGTGCCAGCAGCTCGACTAGCAGTACCTACAATGAGCAGTTCTTC.

The V call is TRBV5-4, the J call TRBJ2-1; TRBD2 agrees at 7 bases. With V trimmed by 1 base and J by 10 bases, 14 bases remained unmatched. Germline CDR1 is SGHNT and CDR2 is YYREEE (reference sequence). This CDR3 is 16 amino acids long. This CDR3 reads CASSLRGGGPPREQFF. The CDR3 coding sequence is TGTGCCAGCAGCTTGAGAGGCGGGGGACCCCCTCGGGAGCAGTTCTTC.

J is TRBJ2-7 and V is TRBV19; 7 bases align to TRBD2. Germline values: CDR1 LNHDA, CDR2 SQIVND (reference sequence). CDR3 size: 12 residues. With V trimmed by 9 bases and J by 3 bases, 5 bases remained unmatched. Here the CDR3 reads CASSRGDYEQYF. DNA of the CDR3: TGTGCCAGCTCTCGGGGGGACTACGAGCAGTACTTC.

The rearrangement joins TRBV6-1 to TRBJ1-5; TRBD1 might be the D (5 bases). Trimming cost V 2 bases and J 4 bases, with 12 bases left between them. Germline V lookup: CDR1 MNHNS, CDR2 SASEGT. The CDR3 loop spans 15 amino acids. This CDR3 reads CASSEMGQVNQPQHF. The CDR3 nucleotides are TGTGCCAGCAGTGAAATGGGGCAGGTAAATCAGCCCCAGCATTTT.

This clone appeared a single time. V usage is TRBV2 and J usage is TRBJ1-3; D is ambiguous. The CDR3 covers 11 residues. V gave up 6 bases and J gave up 6 bases, with 6 bases separating them. Germline CDR1 SNHLY, CDR2 FYNNEI. The CDR3 here is CASREVNTIYF. The CDR3 coding sequence is TGTGCCAGCAGAGAGGTAAACACCATATATTTT.

This clone has more than one count but fewer than ten. The genes are TRBV5-1 and TRBJ2-5; 8 bases map to TRBD2. With the DNA end fitting TRBJ2-7 better, the J assignment may be wrong. The germline V gene encodes CDR1 SGHRS and CDR2 YFSETQ. The CDR3 contains 15 residues. The CDR3 protein is CASSLGFSGTYEQYF. Here the CDR3 DNA reads TGCGCCAGCAGCTTGGGGTTTAGCGGGACGTACGAGCAGTACTTC.

This chain links TRBV19 with TRBJ2-2; TRBD1 aligns across 7 bases. CDR1 is LNHDA, CDR2 SQIVND, per germline (reference sequence). Germline trimming cut 3 bases from V and 9 bases from J; bases unmatched to any gene: 13. The CDR3 has 16 residues. CDR3 loop: CASSILSGQRLRELFF. CDR3 DNA sequence: TGTGCCAGTAGTATTCTCTCGGGACAGCGATTGAGGGAGCTGTTTTTT.

V and J are TRBV5-1 and TRBJ1-3; D is ambiguous. Trimming stripped 4 bases from V and 0 bases from J, with 5 bases between. The CDR3 has 13 residues. The germline V gene has CDR1 SGHRS and CDR2 YFSETQ. CDR3 coding DNA: TGCGCCAGCAGCCGGGGCTCTGGAAACACCATATATTTT. Translating it yields CASSRGSGNTIYF.

This chain connects TRBV15 to TRBJ1-1; 8 bases map to TRBD1. In germline, CDR1 is LNHNV, CDR2 YYDKDF (reference sequence). V was clipped by 2 bases and J by 1 base; unmatched bases: 3. The CDR3 has 15 amino acids. This CDR3 reads CATSRTGTGNTEAFF. DNA for the CDR3: TGTGCCACCAGCAGAACCGGGACAGGGAACACTGAAGCTTTCTTT.

The V call is TRBV5-1, the J call TRBJ2-6, with TRBD1 matching over 7 bases. This CDR3 has 16 residues. Germline V gene data show CDR1 as SGHRS and CDR2 as YFSETQ. V gave up 0 bases and J gave up 2 bases; unmatched junction bases: 2. CDR3 nucleotides: TGCGCCAGCAGCTTGGCGCAGGGGGCTGGGGCCAACGTCCTGACTTTC. Translating it yields CASSLAQGAGANVLTF.

DNA of the CDR3: TGTGCCAGCAGCCAGGGGGCGGATATCTATGGCTACACCTTC. This sequence encodes CASSQGADIYGYTF. The rearrangement joins TRBV4-2 to TRBJ1-2, with a weak D call TRBD1 (6 bases). The CDR3 spans 14 residues. V lost 3 bases, J lost 4 bases, and 12 bases lay in between. Germline assignment: CDR1 LGHNA and CDR2 YNFKEQ.

The V and J genes are TRBV5-4 and TRBJ2-3; TRBD1 matches 7 bases. CDR3 length: 14 amino acids. Trimming at V came to 3 bases and at J to 4 bases, leaving 5 bases not matched to a gene. Germline CDR1 is SGHNT and CDR2 is YYREEE (reference sequence). The CDR3 DNA is TGTGCCAGCAGCTCGGGACAGTCCCCAGATACGCAGTATTTT. Translation gives CASSSGQSPDTQYF.

The chain couples TRBV4-1 to TRBJ2-3; the match to TRBD2 covers 7 bases. The germline gives CDR1 MGHRA, CDR2 YSYEKL. The CDR3 is made up of 14 amino acids. Unmatched junction bases numbered 5, after V lost 3 bases and J lost 5 bases. In DNA, the CDR3 is TGCGCCAGCAGCCAGGCGGGAGAGGGAGATACGCAGTATTTT. Amino acids: CASSQAGEGDTQYF.

CDR3 amino acids: CASSMRTSGDGYEQYF. The CDR3 bases are TGTGCCAGCAGCATGCGGACTAGCGGCGATGGGTACGAGCAGTACTTC. The chain combines TRBV7-9 with TRBJ2-7, with 10 bases aligning to TRBD2. The CDR3 runs to 16 residues. V dropped 5 bases and J dropped 4; count of bases not matched to a gene: 11. Germline V CDR1 and CDR2: SEHNR, FQNEAQ (reference sequence). Together with reference TRBV7-9 and TRBJ2-7, the CDR3 gives the full variable domain: DTGVSQNPRHKITKRGQNVTFRCDPISEHNRLYWYRQTLGQGPEFLTYFQNEAQLEKSRLLSDRFSAERPKGSFSTLEIQRTEQGDSAMYLCASSMRTSGDGYEQYFGPGTRLTVT.